A single sample gave rise to the 9 T cell receptor beta chains below, sequenced in a study of cytomegalovirus exposure and HLA in healthy donors. PCR was performed using 60 Vbeta and 13 Jbeta primers. Profiling relied on immunoSEQ multiplex PCR, and the TCRdb table lists in-frame clones only, not all of them. This sample has roughly 43,000 clones, with 77% found just once. Sequencing input: PBMCs. All receptors derive from a man aged 30 to 45 in good health and CMV-seronegative.

The chain is built from TRBV28 and TRBJ2-1, with TRBD2 matching 10 bases. J was trimmed by 6 bases and V by 3 bases; bases with no gene match: 8. The CDR3 contains 16 residues. Germline CDR1 MDHEN, CDR2 SYDVKM. The CDR3 region has the DNA TGTGCCAGCAGTTTGCTCGGACTAGCGGAGATCAATGAGCAGTTCTTC. Encoded protein: CASSLLGLAEINEQFF.

The gene calls are TRBV4-2 and TRBJ2-3; the match to TRBD2 covers 9 bases. The germline gives CDR1 LGHNA, CDR2 YNFKEQ. The CDR3 loop spans 16 amino acids. J was trimmed by 5 bases and V by 0 bases; bases with no gene match: 6. DNA for the CDR3: TGTGCCAGCAGCCAAGATCTAGCGGGGCCTGTAGATACGCAGTATTTT. This sequence encodes CASSQDLAGPVDTQYF.

This chain's CDR3 is CASSSVDTEAFF. CDR3 sequence (DNA): TGTGCCAGCAGTTCAGTGGACACTGAAGCTTTCTTT. The V and J genes are TRBV28 and TRBJ1-1; no definite D call. The V and J ends lost 4 bases and 3 bases respectively, with 6 bases between them. Germline CDR1 and CDR2: MDHEN and SYDVKM. The CDR3 totals 12 residues.

This clone was seen only a few times. The genes are TRBV5-1 and TRBJ1-1; D is unclear. The CDR3 extends over 11 amino acids. Per the germline V gene, CDR1 is SGHRS and CDR2 is YFSETQ. V lost 4 bases to trimming and J lost 8 bases, with 9 bases between them. The CDR3 protein is CASSVPGEAFF. In DNA, the CDR3 is TGCGCCAGCAGCGTCCCCGGGGAAGCTTTCTTT.

The chain is built from TRBV9 and TRBJ1-1; no reliable D call. CDR3 length: 13 amino acids. Per the germline V gene, CDR1 is SGDLS and CDR2 is YYNGEE. Trimming pared 2 bases from V and 2 bases from J, leaving 7 bases between. The CDR3 here is CASSVILNTEAFF. CDR3 nucleotide sequence: TGTGCCAGCAGCGTGATCCTAAACACTGAAGCTTTCTTT.

J is TRBJ2-7 and V is TRBV11-2; 8 bases align to TRBD2. The CDR3 contains 16 residues. Germline values: CDR1 SGHAT, CDR2 FQNNGV. V trimming: 0 bases; J trimming: 2 bases; junction bases outside the gene matches: 6. CDR3 region: CASSLEGVSGTYEQYF. DNA of the CDR3: TGTGCCAGCAGCTTAGAGGGGGTTAGCGGGACCTACGAGCAGTACTTC.

This clone has only one observation. DNA of the CDR3: TGTGCCAGCAGCTTGCGGGAAAATAGCAATCAGCCCCAGCATTTT. Its translation: CASSLRENSNQPQHF. The V call is TRBV5-8, the J call TRBJ1-5; D remains ambiguous. The CDR3 has 15 amino acids. The germline V gene encodes CDR1 SGHTS and CDR2 YDEGEE. V lost 1 base and J 0 bases, leaving 8 bases between the germline ends.

The chain has TRBV28 and TRBJ1-2; D call uncertain. V was trimmed by 5 bases and J by 8 bases, leaving 15 bases between them. This CDR3 region has 13 residues. From germline, CDR1 is MDHEN and CDR2 SYDVKM. DNA of the CDR3: TGTGCCAGCAGTGATGGAGGCTGGTACGGCTACACCTTC. Its protein is CASSDGGWYGYTF.

The CDR3 bases are TGTGCCAGCAGCTTGGAGTGGGGCTCAGATACGCAGTATTTT. It specifies CASSLEWGSDTQYF. The chain uses TRBV5-5 and TRBJ2-3; TRBD1 is a possible D gene (5 bases). The V gene's germline CDR1 is SGHKS and CDR2 YYEKEE (reference sequence). V lost 0 bases and J 4 bases, leaving 9 bases between the germline ends. The CDR3 has 14 amino acids.